This record covers a single TCR beta chain. Seattle's enrolled individuals joined amid active infection and were then monitored longitudinally. The data originate from a study of blood T cell repertoires in COVID-19. Overall study: Some COVID-19 samples were acute and others convalescent; all came from the United States, Italy and Spain. From T cells, B-cell-depleted T cells, or PBMCs came the material, which was cDNA or gDNA.

CDR1 MDHEN and CDR2 SYDVKM come from the germline V gene. V was trimmed by 2 bases and J by 5 bases, leaving 9 bases between them. The CDR3 is 14 amino acids. The data were produced by immunoSEQ multiplex PCR, yet TCRdb's version contains in-frame clones alone and is incomplete. The sample carries hundreds of thousands of clones, about nine tenths recorded once. The J gene is TRBJ1-4, the V gene TRBV28; possibly TRBD1 for D (6 bases). The sample was peripheral blood. The receptor was isolated from a woman aged 25 to 39 with COVID-19, enrolled during active disease. The CDR3 sequence: CASSLGGLNEKLFF. In DNA form, the CDR3 reads TGTGCCAGCAGTTTAGGGGGCCTGAATGAAAAACTGTTTTTT.